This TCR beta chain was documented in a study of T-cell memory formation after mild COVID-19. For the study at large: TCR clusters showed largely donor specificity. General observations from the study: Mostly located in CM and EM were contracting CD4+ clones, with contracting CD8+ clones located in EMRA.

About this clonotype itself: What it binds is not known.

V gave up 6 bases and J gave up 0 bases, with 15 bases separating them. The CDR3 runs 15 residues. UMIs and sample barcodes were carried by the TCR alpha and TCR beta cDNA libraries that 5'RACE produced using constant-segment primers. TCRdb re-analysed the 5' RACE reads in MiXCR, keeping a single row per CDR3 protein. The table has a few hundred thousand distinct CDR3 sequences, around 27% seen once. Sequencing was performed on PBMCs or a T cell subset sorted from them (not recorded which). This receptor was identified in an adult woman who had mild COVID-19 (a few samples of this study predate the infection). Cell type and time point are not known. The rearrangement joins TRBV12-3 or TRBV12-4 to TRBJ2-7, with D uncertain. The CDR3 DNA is TGTGCCAGCAGACCCGTGGACGACGACTCCTACGAGCAGTACTTC. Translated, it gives CASRPVDDDSYEQYF.